What follows are 12 T cell receptor beta chains derived from one specimen sequenced in a study of cytomegalovirus exposure and HLA in healthy donors. Using immunoSEQ multiplex PCR, the repertoire was profiled, and TCRdb retains in-frame clones only, with some absent. The sample has over 50,000 clones, 90% to 95% seen once. The sample taken for sequencing was PBMCs. Receptors were obtained from a man aged 18-30 years in good health and CMV-seropositive.

The CDR3 protein is CASSLGGRGYNEQFF. CDR3 DNA sequence: TGTGCCAGCAGCTTAGGCGGGAGAGGATACAATGAGCAGTTCTTC. The chain joins TRBV7-9 to TRBJ2-1, with 7 bases lining up with TRBD2. CDR1 SEHNR and CDR2 FQNEAQ come from the germline V gene (reference sequence). After removal of 1 base from V and 4 bases from J, the junction contained 4 bases not matched to a gene. The CDR3 covers 15 residues.

This chain connects TRBV20-1 to TRBJ2-7, with D unresolved. This CDR3 has 11 amino acids. The V end was cut by 5 bases, the J end by 0 bases, with 5 bases between. Germline V gives CDR1 DFQATT, CDR2 SNEGSKA (reference sequence). The CDR3 DNA reads TGCAGTGCTCCATCCTCCTACGAGCAGTACTTC. Translated, it gives CSAPSSYEQYF.

The gene calls are TRBV18 and TRBJ2-3; 10 positions match TRBD1. Germline V CDR1 and CDR2: KGHSH, LQKENI. V lost 6 bases to trimming and J lost 2 bases; unmatched junction nucleotides: 5. CDR3 length: 15 residues. The CDR3 is CASSPGQGDTDTQYF. The CDR3 coding sequence is TGTGCCAGCTCCCCTGGACAGGGGGACACAGATACGCAGTATTTT.

The rearrangement joins TRBV6-4 to TRBJ1-3, with TRBD1 matching 7 bases. The CDR3 has 14 residues. Germline CDR1 MRHNA, CDR2 SNTAGT. The J segment lost 1 base and the V segment lost 6 bases, leaving 3 bases of the junction unmatched. In nucleotides, the CDR3 is TGTGCCAGCAGGGAGACAGGGTCTGGAAACACCATATATTTT. This encodes CASRETGSGNTIYF.

The V gene is TRBV28, the J gene TRBJ2-1; 7 nucleotides match TRBD2. The CDR3 extends over 15 amino acids. Germline CDR1 is MDHEN and CDR2 is SYDVKM. After removal of 6 bases from V and 0 bases from J, the junction contained 5 bases not matched to a gene. The CDR3 is CASRPGGSSYNEQFF. CDR3 DNA sequence: TGTGCCAGCAGGCCTGGCGGGAGCTCCTACAATGAGCAGTTCTTC.

The chain couples TRBV15 to TRBJ2-1, with 10 bases identical to TRBD2. The germline CDR1 and CDR2 sequences are LNHNV and YYDKDF (reference sequence). The CDR3 spans 15 residues. V shed 0 bases and J 6 bases; nucleotides not matched to a gene: 2. CDR3 region: CATSRELAGFNEQFF. Here the CDR3 DNA reads TGTGCCACCAGCAGAGAACTAGCGGGATTCAATGAGCAGTTCTTC.

The genes are TRBV6-5 and TRBJ1-1; the D gene is possibly TRBD1 (6 bases). The CDR3 covers 14 residues. The V end was cut by 2 bases, the J end by 0 bases, with 7 bases between. In germline, CDR1 is MNHEY, CDR2 SVGAGI. The CDR3 reads CASSYGTMNTEAFF. The DNA for the CDR3 is TGTGCCAGCAGTTACGGGACAATGAACACTGAAGCTTTCTTT.

The chain couples TRBV28 to TRBJ2-7, with TRBD1 identical over 10 bases. The CDR3 covers 16 residues. After removal of 6 bases from V and 1 base from J, the junction contained 9 bases not matched to a gene. Germline V CDR1 and CDR2: MDHEN, SYDVKM. CDR3 region: CASSHNRGQGSYEQYF. In DNA form, the CDR3 reads TGTGCCAGCAGCCACAACCGGGGACAGGGGTCCTACGAGCAGTACTTC.

The chain couples TRBV28 to TRBJ2-7; 7 bases are a match to TRBD1. J lost 0 bases, V lost 3 bases, and 8 bases had no gene match. The germline gives CDR1 MDHEN, CDR2 SYDVKM. The CDR3 runs 16 residues. Written as DNA, the CDR3 is TGTGCCAGCAGTTTTCTCCCGGGACAGCTCTCCTACGAGCAGTACTTC. Residues: CASSFLPGQLSYEQYF.

This clone has just one count. V is TRBV7-9 and J is TRBJ2-1; D not resolved. Germline loops: CDR1 SEHNR, CDR2 FQNEAQ (reference sequence). The V end lost 1 base, the J end lost 8 bases, and 6 bases lay between the germline ends. The CDR3 extends over 12 amino acids. The CDR3 sequence is CASSLDLDEQFF. The CDR3 DNA sequence: TGTGCCAGCAGCTTAGATCTAGATGAGCAGTTCTTC.

V and J are TRBV11-3 and TRBJ1-2; 8 bases agree with TRBD1. Trimming cost V 0 bases and J 4 bases; bases outside gene matches: 7. The V gene's germline CDR1 is SGHNT and CDR2 YENEEA. The CDR3 loop spans 16 amino acids. In DNA, the CDR3 is TGTGCCAGCAGCTTAGAGTTTCGACAGGGGCTCTATGGCTACACCTTC. This gives the protein CASSLEFRQGLYGYTF.

The chain is built from TRBV28 and TRBJ1-2; TRBD1 is a possible D gene (6 bases). CDR3 length: 16 residues. V dropped 4 bases and J dropped 4 bases, with 19 bases sitting between them. Germline CDR1 reads MDHEN; CDR2 reads SYDVKM. DNA for the CDR3: TGTGCCAGCAGTTCCCCGGGGCAGGGGCTGGCCTATGGCTACACCTTC. This gives the protein CASSSPGQGLAYGYTF.